A selection of T cell receptor beta chains follows, all from one sample in a study of regulatory T cells in long-lasting Graves disease. MiXCR, run by TCRdb on the multiplex PCR reads, gives a single entry per CDR3 protein. The repertoire holds hundreds of thousands of distinct CDR3 sequences, with roughly 16% as singletons. This sample also appeared in a second study, on T cells in Graves' hyperthyroidism and ophthalmopathy.

The source was peripheral blood mononuclear cells (PBMCs), collected at new diagnosis, from a patient treated with antithyroid drugs. Receptors originate from a woman in her forties or fifties with Graves disease. The CDR3 runs from the conserved cysteine through the conserved F or W.

V	J	CDR3
TRBV3-1	TRBJ1-1	CASSQPGAPEAFF
TRBV6-2/TRBV6-3	TRBJ1-2	CASSYSGTGFYGYTF
TRBV2	TRBJ1-1	CASGTELNTEAFF
TRBV12-3/TRBV12-4	TRBJ2-5	CASREPGGAETQYF
TRBV20-1	TRBJ1-1	CSASSPKLNTEAFF
TRBV20-1	TRBJ2-2	CSARPIGQGATGELFF
TRBV28	TRBJ1-1	CASSVQYEAFF
TRBV4-2	TRBJ1-1	CASSQDRGRGKIEAFF
TRBV27	TRBJ1-1	CASSLTFGQGKAFF
TRBV5-6	TRBJ2-3	CASSFDYSDTQYF
TRBV20-1	TRBJ2-3	CSAPPLADDTDTQYF
TRBV12-3/TRBV12-4	TRBJ2-7	CASSPDRGFTYEQYF
TRBV4-1	TRBJ1-6	CASSPQGVGRSGSPLHF
TRBV3-1	TRBJ1-1	CASSHWRGTNTEAFF
TRBV6-1	TRBJ2-7	CASKRTGFHEQYF
TRBV6-5	TRBJ1-1	CASSYGAGGYTEAFF
TRBV12-3/TRBV12-4	TRBJ2-5	CASSLAGALITYQETQYF
TRBV18	TRBJ1-6	CASSPGQGSVNSPLHF
TRBV9	TRBJ1-6	CASSVTGIDSPLHF
TRBV2	TRBJ1-2	CASSEKGETYGYTF
TRBV12-3/TRBV12-4	TRBJ1-2	CASRPTPGRGDYGYTF
TRBV5-1	TRBJ2-2	CASSLGGVSNAGELFF
TRBV6-2/TRBV6-3	TRBJ2-5	CASSRAGAGEETQYF
TRBV6-2/TRBV6-3	TRBJ2-3	CAAEPGGTDTQYF
TRBV19	TRBJ2-5	CASSPGYGETQYF
TRBV30	TRBJ1-1	CAWRENTAEAFF
TRBV20-1	TRBJ2-5	CSARSSGGAGETQYF
TRBV27	TRBJ2-7	CASRQGQAISYEQYF
TRBV6-1	TRBJ1-1	CASWRGAEAFF
TRBV5-1	TRBJ2-2	CASAAQVETGELFF
TRBV3-1	TRBJ2-5	CASSSGGRETQYF
TRBV19	TRBJ1-2	CASSISQSRGYTF
TRBV30	TRBJ2-5	CAWRTSGQETQYF
TRBV10-3	TRBJ1-4	CAISESETMGEKLFF
TRBV7-9	TRBJ2-2	CASSQPFGGQTGELFF
TRBV28	TRBJ1-4	CASSFPGSEATNEKLFF
TRBV3-1	TRBJ2-1	CAGSQGGNEQFF
TRBV28	TRBJ2-7	CASNTGVPCEQYF
TRBV9	TRBJ2-5	CASSVEGETQYF
TRBV24-1	TRBJ2-7	CATSNYEQYF
TRBV6-1	TRBJ1-4	CASSVGTSLGSSEKLFF
TRBV20-1	TRBJ1-1	CSASSLVRGGSTEAFF
TRBV5-1	TRBJ2-3	CASSRDWGRDGTQYF
TRBV6-5	TRBJ1-5	CASSYSFVSGDQPQHF
TRBV28	TRBJ2-1	CASSSALWEQFF
TRBV15	TRBJ1-6	CATSRDHRATGISPLHF
TRBV27	TRBJ1-1	CASSLGHQGAEAFF
TRBV11-2	TRBJ2-1	CASSLGLAGGAYNEQFF